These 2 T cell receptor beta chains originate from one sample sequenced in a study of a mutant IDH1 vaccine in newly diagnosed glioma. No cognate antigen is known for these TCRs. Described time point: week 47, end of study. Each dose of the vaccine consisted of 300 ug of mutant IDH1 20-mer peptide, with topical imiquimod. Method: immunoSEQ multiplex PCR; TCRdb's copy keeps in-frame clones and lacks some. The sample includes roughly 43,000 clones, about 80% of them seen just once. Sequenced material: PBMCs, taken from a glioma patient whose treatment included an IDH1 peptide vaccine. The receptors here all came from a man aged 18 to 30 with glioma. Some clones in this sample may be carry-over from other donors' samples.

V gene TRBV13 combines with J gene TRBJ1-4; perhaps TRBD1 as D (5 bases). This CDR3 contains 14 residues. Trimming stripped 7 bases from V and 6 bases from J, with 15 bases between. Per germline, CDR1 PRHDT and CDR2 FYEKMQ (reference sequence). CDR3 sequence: CASTPSGEDEKLFF. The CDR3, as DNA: TGTGCCAGCACCCCTTCGGGGGAAGATGAAAAACTGTTTTTT.

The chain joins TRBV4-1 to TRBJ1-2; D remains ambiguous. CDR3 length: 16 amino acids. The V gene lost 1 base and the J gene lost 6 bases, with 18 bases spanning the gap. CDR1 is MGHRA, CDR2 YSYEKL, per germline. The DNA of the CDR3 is TGCGCCAGCAGCCAAGGGTGGGTCGGTGGTGTAGATGGCTACACCTTC. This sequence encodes CASSQGWVGGVDGYTF.